There are many counts of the clone carrying this T cell receptor beta chain. Its antigen is undetermined. The data are from a study of T-cell reconstitution after alpha-beta-depleted transplantation in children. Study findings and constraints: Newly produced T cells mostly provided counts and TCRbeta diversity after one year, as hyperexpanded clones declined. Some patients' high day-60 TCRbeta diversity was attributed to recipient cells surviving conditioning. Two months or so post-transplant, alpha-beta T cells reportedly derived from several hundred expanded graft clones.

Unique molecular identifiers were used to barcode this TCRbeta library. One entry per CDR3 protein results from TCRdb running MiXCR on the PCR reads. The sample holds 200,000 to 250,000 distinct CDR3 sequences; roughly 8.3% are singletons and the top ten take approximately 40%. The CDR3 is 15 residues long. Unmatched junction bases numbered 7, after V lost 3 bases and J lost 5 bases. Germline CDR1 MNHEY, CDR2 SMNVEV (reference sequence). The J gene is TRBJ2-5, the V gene TRBV27, with TRBD1 matching over 9 bases. The sequencing here drew on PBMCs, mostly from graft donor cells, taken 360 days after TCRalphabeta/CD19-depleted stem cell transplant. The sequence came from a male patient aged 2 to 9 who had a stem cell transplant for acute myeloid leukemia, so the T cells may come from the graft donor. CDR3 amino acids: CASSLTGGVLETQYF. DNA for the CDR3: TGTGCCAGCAGTTTGACAGGGGGTGTCCTCGAGACCCAGTACTTC.